The 8 T cell receptor beta chains below were found in one sample sequenced in a study of cytomegalovirus exposure and HLA in healthy donors. 13 Jbeta primers and 60 Vbeta primers were used for the PCR. Produced via immunoSEQ multiplex PCR; TCRdb's table is partial and in-frame only. The table lists 150,000 to 200,000 clones, roughly 80% of them singletons, with around 10% in the top ten. Sequencing was performed on PBMCs. The receptors shown here come from a man younger than 35 in good health and CMV-seropositive.

The chain uses TRBV27 and TRBJ2-5; TRBD1 is a possible D gene (6 bases). The CDR3 is made up of 13 amino acids. Germline V CDR1 and CDR2: MNHEY, SMNVEV (reference sequence). Trimming pared 5 bases from V and 5 bases from J, leaving 12 bases between. CDR3 bases: TGTGCCAGCAGTGGGGACAACCGGGAGACCCAGTACTTC. This codes for CASSGDNRETQYF.

This clone has just a few counts. The chain employs TRBV2 and TRBJ1-6; D is possibly TRBD1 (5 bases). Trimming removed 6 bases at V and 0 bases at J, with 9 bases between. Germline values: CDR1 SNHLY, CDR2 FYNNEI. The CDR3 is made up of 15 amino acids. CDR3 DNA sequence: TGTGCCAGCAGCTCCGGGGGCTCCTATAATTCACCCCTCCACTTT. Its protein is CASSSGGSYNSPLHF.

The chain joins TRBV18 to TRBJ2-7, with TRBD1 identical over 9 bases. J was trimmed by 5 bases and V by 7 bases; bases with no gene match: 6. The CDR3 contains 13 residues. Per the germline V gene, CDR1 is KGHSH and CDR2 is LQKENI. CDR3 residues: CASYQTGGNEQYF. CDR3 in DNA: TGTGCCAGCTATCAGACAGGGGGTAACGAGCAGTACTTC. The whole variable domain, filled in from reference TRBV18 and TRBJ2-7, reads NAGVMQNPRHLVRRRGQEARLRCSPMKGHSHVYWYRQLPEEGLKFMVYLQKENIIDESGMPKERFSAEFPKEGPSILRIQQVVRGDSAAYFCASYQTGGNEQYFGPGTRLTVT.

The chain couples TRBV19 to TRBJ2-1; 8 positions match TRBD2. Germline V gene data show CDR1 as LNHDA and CDR2 as SQIVND (reference sequence). V shed 5 bases and J 2 bases; nucleotides not matched to a gene: 8. The length of the CDR3 is 16 residues. The CDR3 region is CASSPRGTRAYNEQFF. The CDR3 DNA follows: TGTGCCAGTAGTCCAAGAGGGACTAGGGCCTACAATGAGCAGTTCTTC.

The chain's CDR3 is CSVVAGRTYNEQFF. The CDR3 coding sequence is TGCAGCGTTGTTGCAGGGCGAACCTACAATGAGCAGTTCTTC. This chain uses TRBV29-1 with TRBJ2-1; D perhaps matches TRBD1 (5 bases). V lost 4 bases to trimming and J lost 2 bases, with 12 bases between them. CDR1 and CDR2 from the germline V gene are SQVTM and ANQGSEA. CDR3 length: 14 amino acids.

The gene calls are TRBV18 and TRBJ2-5; TRBD2 matches 11 bases. The J segment lost 3 bases and the V segment lost 10 bases, leaving 10 bases of the junction unmatched. CDR3 size: 15 residues. Germline CDR1 and CDR2: KGHSH and LQKENI. In DNA, the CDR3 is TGTGCCACCTCTCCAGGGACTAGCGGAAAAGAGACCCAGTACTTC. Its translation is CATSPGTSGKETQYF.

The chain combines TRBV7-9 with TRBJ2-7; D possibly corresponds to TRBD2 (5 bases). Germline CDR1 is SEHNR and CDR2 is FQNEAQ (reference sequence). Trimming removed 1 base at V and 4 bases at J, with 8 bases between. CDR3 length equals 13 residues. CDR3 residues: CASSLGAGYEQYF. Written as DNA, the CDR3 is TGTGCCAGCAGCTTAGGGGCGGGTTACGAGCAGTACTTC. Filled out from reference TRBV7-9 and TRBJ2-7, the complete variable domain reads DTGVSQNPRHKITKRGQNVTFRCDPISEHNRLYWYRQTLGQGPEFLTYFQNEAQLEKSRLLSDRFSAERPKGSFSTLEIQRTEQGDSAMYLCASSLGAGYEQYFGPGTRLTVT.

V usage is TRBV7-6 and J usage is TRBJ2-7; possible D gene TRBD2, 6 bases. Looked up from germline, CDR1 is SGHVS and CDR2 is FNYEAQ. V lost 5 bases to trimming and J lost 2 bases, with 10 bases between them. This CDR3 is 13 amino acids long. As DNA, the CDR3 is TGTGCCAGCAGCCCTGGACTAACCTACGAGCAGTACTTC. The encoded protein is CASSPGLTYEQYF.